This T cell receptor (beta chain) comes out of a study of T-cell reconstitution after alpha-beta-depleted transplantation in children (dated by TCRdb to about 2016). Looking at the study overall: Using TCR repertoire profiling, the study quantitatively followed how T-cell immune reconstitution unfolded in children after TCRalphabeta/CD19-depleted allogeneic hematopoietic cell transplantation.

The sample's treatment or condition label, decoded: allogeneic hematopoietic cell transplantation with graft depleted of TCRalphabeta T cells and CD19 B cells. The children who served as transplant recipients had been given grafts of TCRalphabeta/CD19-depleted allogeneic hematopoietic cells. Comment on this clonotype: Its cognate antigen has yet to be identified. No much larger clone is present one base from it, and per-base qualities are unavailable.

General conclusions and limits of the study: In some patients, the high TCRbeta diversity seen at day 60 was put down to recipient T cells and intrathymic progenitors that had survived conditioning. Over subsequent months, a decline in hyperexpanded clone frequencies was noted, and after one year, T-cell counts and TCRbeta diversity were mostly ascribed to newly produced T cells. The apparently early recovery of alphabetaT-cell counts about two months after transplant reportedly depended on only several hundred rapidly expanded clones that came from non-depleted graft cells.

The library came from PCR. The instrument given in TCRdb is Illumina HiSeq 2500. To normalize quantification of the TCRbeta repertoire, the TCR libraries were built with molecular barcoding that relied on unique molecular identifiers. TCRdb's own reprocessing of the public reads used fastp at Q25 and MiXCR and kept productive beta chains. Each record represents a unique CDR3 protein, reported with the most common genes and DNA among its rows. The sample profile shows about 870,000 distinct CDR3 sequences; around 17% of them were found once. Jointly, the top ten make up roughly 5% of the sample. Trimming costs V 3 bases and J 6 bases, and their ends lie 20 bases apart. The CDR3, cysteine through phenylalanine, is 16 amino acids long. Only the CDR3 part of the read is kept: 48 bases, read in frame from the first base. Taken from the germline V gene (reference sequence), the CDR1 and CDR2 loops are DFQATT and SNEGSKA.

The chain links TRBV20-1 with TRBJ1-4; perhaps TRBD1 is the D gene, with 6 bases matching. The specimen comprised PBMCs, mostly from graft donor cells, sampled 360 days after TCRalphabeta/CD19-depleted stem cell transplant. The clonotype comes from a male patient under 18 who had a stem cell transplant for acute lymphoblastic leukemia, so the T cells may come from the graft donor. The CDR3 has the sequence CSARRPTTGGDEKLFF. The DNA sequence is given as TGCAGTGCTAGGAGACCGACGACAGGAGGTGATGAAAAACTGTTTTTT.